This T cell receptor beta chain was observed in a study of T cell responses to AZD1222 COVID-19 vaccine. There are 12 residues in the CDR3. Trimming took off 10 bases at V and 7 bases at J, with 14 bases between the two ends. Germline CDR1 WSHSY, CDR2 SAAADI. Here immunoSEQ multiplex PCR was the method, and the copy in TCRdb shows in-frame clones only, minus some. The sample has some 180,000 clones, 90% to 95% seen once; the top ten hold 1.5% to 2%. The source was peripheral blood, collected 28 days after the second AZD1222 dose. The chain combines TRBV10-2 with TRBJ1-5; TRBD1 is a possible D gene (5 bases). This TCR derives from an adult who received the AZD1222 COVID-19 vaccine. CDR3 coding DNA: TGCGCCACCAGACAGTTTAGACAGCCCCAGCATTTT. Protein sequence: CATRQFRQPQHF.